This entry is about one T cell receptor (beta chain). The data originate from a study of technical replicates of blood from a handful of donors. Clones were sequenced by immunoSEQ multiplex PCR, and TCRdb holds only the in-frame ones, with some missing. Of over 55,000 clones listed, less than 95% are singletons. The sequencing sample was made of PBMCs. The TCR was taken from a human donor in good health. Some clones in this sample may be carry-over from other donors' samples.

The DNA of the CDR3 is TGTGCCAGCAGCCTCCGGGACAAAGCGACCGGGGAGCTGTTTTTT. Its translation is CASSLRDKATGELFF. V and J are TRBV7-9 and TRBJ2-2; D might be TRBD1 (6 bases). Trimming stripped 5 bases from V and 5 bases from J, with 15 bases between. This CDR3 region has 15 residues. Germline V gene lookup returns CDR1 SEHNR and CDR2 FQNEAQ (reference sequence). The full variable domain, completed using reference TRBV7-9 and TRBJ2-2, is DTGVSQNPRHKITKRGQNVTFRCDPISEHNRLYWYRQTLGQGPEFLTYFQNEAQLEKSRLLSDRFSAERPKGSFSTLEIQRTEQGDSAMYLCASSLRDKATGELFFGEGSRLTVL.